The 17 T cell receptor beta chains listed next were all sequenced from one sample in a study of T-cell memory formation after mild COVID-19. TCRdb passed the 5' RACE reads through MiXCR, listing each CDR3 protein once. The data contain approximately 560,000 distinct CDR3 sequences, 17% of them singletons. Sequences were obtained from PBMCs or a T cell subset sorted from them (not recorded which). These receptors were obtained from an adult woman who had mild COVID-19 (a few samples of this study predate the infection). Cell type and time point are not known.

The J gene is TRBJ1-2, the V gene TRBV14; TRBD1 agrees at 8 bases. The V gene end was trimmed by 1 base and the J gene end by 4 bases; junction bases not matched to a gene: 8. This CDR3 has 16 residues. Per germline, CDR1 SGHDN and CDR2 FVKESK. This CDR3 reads CASSQGWTGSFYGYTF. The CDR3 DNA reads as TGTGCCAGCAGCCAAGGGTGGACAGGGAGTTTCTATGGCTACACCTTC.

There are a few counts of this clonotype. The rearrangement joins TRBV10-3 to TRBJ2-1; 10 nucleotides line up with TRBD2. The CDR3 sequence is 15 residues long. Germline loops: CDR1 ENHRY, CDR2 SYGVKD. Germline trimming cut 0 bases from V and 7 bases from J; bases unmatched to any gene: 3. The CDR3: CAISESASGGNEQFF. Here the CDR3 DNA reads TGTGCCATCAGTGAGTCGGCTAGCGGGGGAAATGAGCAGTTCTTC.

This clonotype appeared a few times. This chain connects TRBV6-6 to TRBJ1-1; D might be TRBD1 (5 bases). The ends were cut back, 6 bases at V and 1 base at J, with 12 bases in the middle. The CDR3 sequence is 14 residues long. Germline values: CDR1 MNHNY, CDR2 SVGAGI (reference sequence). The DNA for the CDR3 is TGTGCCAGCAGCCAGCCCGGGGGGAACACTGAAGCTTTCTTT. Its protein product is CASSQPGGNTEAFF.

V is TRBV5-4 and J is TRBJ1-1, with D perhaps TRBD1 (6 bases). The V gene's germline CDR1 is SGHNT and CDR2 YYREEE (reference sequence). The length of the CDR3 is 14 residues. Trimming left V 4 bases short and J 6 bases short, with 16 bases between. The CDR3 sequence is CASSRGRGYPEAFF. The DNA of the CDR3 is TGTGCCAGCAGCCGGGGCAGGGGATACCCTGAAGCTTTCTTT.

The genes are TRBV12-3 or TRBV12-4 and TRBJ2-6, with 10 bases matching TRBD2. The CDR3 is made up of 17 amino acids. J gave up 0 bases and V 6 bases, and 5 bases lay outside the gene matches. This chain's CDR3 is CASSRLAGNSGANVLTF. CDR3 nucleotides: TGTGCCAGCAGCAGACTAGCGGGTAACTCTGGGGCCAACGTCCTGACTTTC.

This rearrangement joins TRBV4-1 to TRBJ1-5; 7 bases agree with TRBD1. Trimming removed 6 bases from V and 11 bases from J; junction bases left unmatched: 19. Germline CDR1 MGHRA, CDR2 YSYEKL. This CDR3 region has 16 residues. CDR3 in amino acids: CASSQTLNRGPQSQHF. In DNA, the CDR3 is TGCGCCAGCAGTCAAACTCTGAACAGGGGACCCCAATCCCAGCATTTT.

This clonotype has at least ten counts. In nucleotides, the CDR3 is TGCGCCAGCAGCTTGGACGGGGGTGGCAATCAGCCCCAGCATTTT. Residues: CASSLDGGGNQPQHF. This chain connects TRBV5-1 to TRBJ1-5; possibly TRBD1 for D (5 bases). The length of the CDR3 is 15 residues. Between the trimmed V and J ends, which lost 0 bases and 2 bases, there was a span of 9 bases. Germline V gene sequence: CDR1 SGHRS, CDR2 YFSETQ.

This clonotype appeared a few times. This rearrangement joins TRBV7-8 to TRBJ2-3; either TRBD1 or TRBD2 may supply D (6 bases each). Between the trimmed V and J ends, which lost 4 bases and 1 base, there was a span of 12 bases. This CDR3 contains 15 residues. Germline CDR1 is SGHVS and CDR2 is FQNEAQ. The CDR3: CASSSRGVGTDTQYF. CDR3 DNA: TGTGCCAGCAGCTCGAGGGGGGTGGGCACAGATACGCAGTATTTT.

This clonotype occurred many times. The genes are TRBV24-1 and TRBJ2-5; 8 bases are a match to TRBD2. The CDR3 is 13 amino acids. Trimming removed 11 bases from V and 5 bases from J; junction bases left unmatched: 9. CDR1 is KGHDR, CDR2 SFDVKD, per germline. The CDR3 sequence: CAREAGEDETQYF. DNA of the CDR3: TGTGCCAGAGAAGCGGGAGAGGACGAGACCCAGTACTTC.

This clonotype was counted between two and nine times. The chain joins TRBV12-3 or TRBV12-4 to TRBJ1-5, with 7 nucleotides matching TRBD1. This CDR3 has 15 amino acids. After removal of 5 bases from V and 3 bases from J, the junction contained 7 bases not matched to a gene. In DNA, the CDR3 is TGTGCCAGCAGTATGCGACAGGGTCACAATCAGCCCCAGCATTTT. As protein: CASSMRQGHNQPQHF.

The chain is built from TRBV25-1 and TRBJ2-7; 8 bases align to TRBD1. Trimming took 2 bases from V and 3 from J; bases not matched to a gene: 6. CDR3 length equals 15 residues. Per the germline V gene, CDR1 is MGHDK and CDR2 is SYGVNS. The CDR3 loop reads CASSESSRGLYEQYF. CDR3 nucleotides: TGTGCCAGCAGTGAAAGTTCCAGGGGGCTCTACGAGCAGTACTTC.

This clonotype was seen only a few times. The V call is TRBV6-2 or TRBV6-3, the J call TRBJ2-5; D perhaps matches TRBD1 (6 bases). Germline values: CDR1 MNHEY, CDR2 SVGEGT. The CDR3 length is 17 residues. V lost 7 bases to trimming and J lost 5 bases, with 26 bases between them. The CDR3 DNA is TGTGCCAGCACCCCCACAACAGGGAATGTATTTGTGGAGACCCAGTACTTC. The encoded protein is CASTPTTGNVFVETQYF.

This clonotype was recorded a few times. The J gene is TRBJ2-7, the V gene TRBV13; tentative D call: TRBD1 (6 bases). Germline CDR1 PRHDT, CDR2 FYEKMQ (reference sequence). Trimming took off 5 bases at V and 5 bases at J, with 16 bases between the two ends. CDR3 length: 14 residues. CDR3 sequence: CASSLRDIGHEQYF. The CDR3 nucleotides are TGTGCCAGCAGCCTCCGGGACATAGGCCACGAGCAGTACTTC.

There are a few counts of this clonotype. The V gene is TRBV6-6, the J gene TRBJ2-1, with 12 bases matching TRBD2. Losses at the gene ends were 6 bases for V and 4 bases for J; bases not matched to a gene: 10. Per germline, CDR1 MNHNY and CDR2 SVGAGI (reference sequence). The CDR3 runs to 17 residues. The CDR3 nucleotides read TGTGCCAGCAGGATACCTAGCGGGAGGGCCGGGTACAATGAGCAGTTCTTC. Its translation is CASRIPSGRAGYNEQFF.

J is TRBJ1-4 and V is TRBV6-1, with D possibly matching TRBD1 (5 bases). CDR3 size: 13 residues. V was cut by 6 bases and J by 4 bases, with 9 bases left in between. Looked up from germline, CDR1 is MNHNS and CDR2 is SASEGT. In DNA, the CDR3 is TGTGCCAGCAGGGAGGGGATTAATGAAAAACTGTTTTTT. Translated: CASREGINEKLFF.

The DNA of the CDR3 is TGTGCCAGCAGCTTGCCGAGTAGCGGGCCTAACACCGGGGAGCTGTTTTTT. It encodes CASSLPSSGPNTGELFF. J is TRBJ2-2 and V is TRBV7-9, with TRBD2 matching 7 bases. From germline, CDR1 is SEHNR and CDR2 FQNEAQ (reference sequence). The CDR3 sequence is 17 residues long. J was trimmed by 2 bases and V by 3 bases; bases with no gene match: 9.

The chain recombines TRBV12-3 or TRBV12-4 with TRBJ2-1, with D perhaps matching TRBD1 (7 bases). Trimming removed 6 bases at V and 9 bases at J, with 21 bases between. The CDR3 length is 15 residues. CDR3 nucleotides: TGTGCCAGCAGCGAGACAGGGCCTGGGGGGTCTGAGCAGTTCTTC. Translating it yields CASSETGPGGSEQFF.